Here is one TCR beta chain with its context. Amplification used 60 Vbeta primers and 13 Jbeta primers. Method: immunoSEQ multiplex PCR; TCRdb's copy keeps in-frame clones and lacks some. The sample lists 200,000 to 250,000 clones; roughly 89% were seen once. The J segment lost 3 bases and the V segment lost 1 base, leaving 11 bases of the junction unmatched. The CDR3 sequence is 17 residues long. Germline CDR1 reads SGHRS; CDR2 reads YFSETQ. The data stem from a study of cytomegalovirus exposure and HLA in healthy donors. Sequenced sample: PBMCs. The source of this sequence is a woman between 18 and 30 years old in good health and CMV-seronegative. The chain joins TRBV5-1 to TRBJ2-3, with TRBD2 matching 7 bases. CDR3 sequence (DNA): TGCGCCAGCAGCTTGCGGAGGGAGGGCGGAGGTACAGATACGCAGTATTTT. Its translation is CASSLRREGGGTDTQYF. The whole variable domain, remainder taken from reference TRBV5-1 and TRBJ2-3, is KAGVTQTPRYLIKTRGQQVTLSCSPISGHRSVSWYQQTPGQGLQFLFEYFSETQRNKGNFPGRFSGRQFSNSRSEMNVSTLELGDSALYLCASSLRREGGGTDTQYFGPGTRLTVL.